The clone carrying this TCR beta chain occurred once. The antigen remains unidentified. The genomic DNA of each subset was split evenly across several immunoSEQ plates. Produced via immunoSEQ multiplex PCR; TCRdb's table is partial and in-frame only. Seen here are 2 million to 2.5 million clones, 90% to 97% observed once, and the top ten hold less than 0.15%. The CDR3 has 15 amino acids. Trimming cost V 0 bases and J 2 bases, with 11 bases left between them. CDR1 is SGHAT and CDR2 is FQNNGV in the germline V gene. The data belong to a study of shared clonotypes between healthy human individuals. General study results and limits: Clonotypes shared by all four sorted-subset donors had higher generation probabilities than non-shared clonotypes. Several donors held about 5% of naive CD4 clonotypes in common.

The chain recombines TRBV11-2 with TRBJ2-7; perhaps D is TRBD1 or TRBD2 (6 bases each). Specimen: naive CD4+ T cells sorted from blood. The subset is: CD45RA+ positively selected. This TCR came from a man between 18 and 35 years old in good health. CDR3 coding DNA: TGTGCCAGCAGCTTAGAACAGGGAGGTCCCTACGAGCAGTACTTC. It specifies CASSLEQGGPYEQYF.